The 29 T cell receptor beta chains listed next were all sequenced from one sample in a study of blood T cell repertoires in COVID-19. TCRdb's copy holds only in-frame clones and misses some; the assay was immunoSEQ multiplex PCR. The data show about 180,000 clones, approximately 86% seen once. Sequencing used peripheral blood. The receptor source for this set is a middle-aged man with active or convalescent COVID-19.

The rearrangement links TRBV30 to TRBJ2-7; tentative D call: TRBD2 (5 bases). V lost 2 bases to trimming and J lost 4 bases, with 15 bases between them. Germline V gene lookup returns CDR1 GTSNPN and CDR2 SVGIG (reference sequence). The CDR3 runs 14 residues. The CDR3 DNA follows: TGTGCCTGGAGTCCAGCAGGCGGCGGGTACGAGCAGTACTTC. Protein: CAWSPAGGGYEQYF.

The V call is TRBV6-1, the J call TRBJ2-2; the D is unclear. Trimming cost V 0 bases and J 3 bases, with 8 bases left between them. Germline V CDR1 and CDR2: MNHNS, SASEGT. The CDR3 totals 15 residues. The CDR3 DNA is TGTGCCAGCAGTGAAGCGACGGGTTACACCGGGGAGCTGTTTTTT. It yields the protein CASSEATGYTGELFF.

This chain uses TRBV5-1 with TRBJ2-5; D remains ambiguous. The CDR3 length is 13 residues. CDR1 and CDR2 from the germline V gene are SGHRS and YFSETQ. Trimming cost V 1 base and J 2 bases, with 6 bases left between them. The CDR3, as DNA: TGCGCCAGCAGCTTGACACAGCAAGAGACCCAGTACTTC. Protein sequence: CASSLTQQETQYF.

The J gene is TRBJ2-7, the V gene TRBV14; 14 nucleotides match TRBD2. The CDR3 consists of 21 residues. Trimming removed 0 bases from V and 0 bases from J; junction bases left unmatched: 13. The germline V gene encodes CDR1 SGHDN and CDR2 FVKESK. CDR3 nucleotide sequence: TGTGCCAGCAGCCAAGATTCGGTTGGGACTAGCGGGAGTGTCGGCTCCTACGAGCAGTACTTC. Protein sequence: CASSQDSVGTSGSVGSYEQYF.

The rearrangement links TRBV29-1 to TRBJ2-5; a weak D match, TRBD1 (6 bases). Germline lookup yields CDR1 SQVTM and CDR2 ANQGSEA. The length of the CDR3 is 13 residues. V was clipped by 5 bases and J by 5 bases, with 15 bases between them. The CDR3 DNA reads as TGCAGCGTTAGGGCAGGGGCTGGGGAGACCCAGTACTTC. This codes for CSVRAGAGETQYF.

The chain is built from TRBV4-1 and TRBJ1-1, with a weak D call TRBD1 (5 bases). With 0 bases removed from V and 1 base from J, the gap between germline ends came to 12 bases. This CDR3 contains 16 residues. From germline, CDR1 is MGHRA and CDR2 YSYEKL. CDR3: CASSQERKQGNTEAFF. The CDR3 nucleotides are TGCGCCAGCAGCCAAGAAAGGAAGCAGGGGAACACTGAAGCTTTCTTT.

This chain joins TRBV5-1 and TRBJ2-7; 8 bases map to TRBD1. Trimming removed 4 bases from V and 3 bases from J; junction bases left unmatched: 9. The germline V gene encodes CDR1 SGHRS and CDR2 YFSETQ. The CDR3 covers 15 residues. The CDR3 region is CASSEKAGTGYEQYF. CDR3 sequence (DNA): TGCGCCAGCAGCGAAAAGGCCGGGACAGGCTACGAGCAGTACTTC.

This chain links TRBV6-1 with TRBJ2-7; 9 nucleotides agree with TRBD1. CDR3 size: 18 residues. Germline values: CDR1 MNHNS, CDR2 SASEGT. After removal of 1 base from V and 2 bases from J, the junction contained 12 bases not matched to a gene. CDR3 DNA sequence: TGTGCCAGCAGTGAAGGGCTCCGCCGGAGGACAGGGGCCTACGAGCAGTACTTC. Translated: CASSEGLRRRTGAYEQYF.

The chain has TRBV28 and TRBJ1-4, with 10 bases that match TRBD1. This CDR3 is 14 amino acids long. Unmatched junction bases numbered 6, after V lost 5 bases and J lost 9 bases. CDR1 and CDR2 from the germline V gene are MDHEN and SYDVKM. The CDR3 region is CASSNRQGAQKLFF. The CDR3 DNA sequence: TGTGCCAGCAGTAACCGACAGGGGGCCCAAAAACTGTTTTTT.

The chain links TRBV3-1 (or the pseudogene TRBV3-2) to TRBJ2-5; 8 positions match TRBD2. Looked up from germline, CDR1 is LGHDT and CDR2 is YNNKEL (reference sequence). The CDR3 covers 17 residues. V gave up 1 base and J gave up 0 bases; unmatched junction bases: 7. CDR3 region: CASSQAWAGGDQETQYF. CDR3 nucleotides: TGTGCCAGCAGCCAAGCCTGGGCGGGGGGTGACCAAGAGACCCAGTACTTC.

The CDR3 sequence is CASSLRRGETQYF. CDR3 bases: TGTGCCAGCAGCTTACGCCGCGGGGAGACCCAGTACTTC. The rearrangement joins TRBV13 to TRBJ2-5; weak D call: TRBD2 (5 bases). The V gene lost 2 bases and the J gene lost 5 bases, with 9 bases spanning the gap. Germline CDR1 is PRHDT and CDR2 is FYEKMQ (reference sequence). The CDR3 spans 13 residues.

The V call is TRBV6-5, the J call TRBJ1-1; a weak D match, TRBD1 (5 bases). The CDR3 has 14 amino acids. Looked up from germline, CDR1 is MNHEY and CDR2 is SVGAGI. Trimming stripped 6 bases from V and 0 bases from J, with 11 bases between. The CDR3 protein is CASRAPQVNTEAFF. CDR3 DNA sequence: TGTGCCAGCAGAGCTCCACAGGTGAACACTGAAGCTTTCTTT.

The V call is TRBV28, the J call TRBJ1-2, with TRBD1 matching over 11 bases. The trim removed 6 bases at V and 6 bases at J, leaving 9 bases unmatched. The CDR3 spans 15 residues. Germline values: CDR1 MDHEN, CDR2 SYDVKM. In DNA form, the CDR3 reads TGTGCCAGCAGCCTCCGGGACAGGGGGTGGGATGGCTACACCTTC. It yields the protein CASSLRDRGWDGYTF.

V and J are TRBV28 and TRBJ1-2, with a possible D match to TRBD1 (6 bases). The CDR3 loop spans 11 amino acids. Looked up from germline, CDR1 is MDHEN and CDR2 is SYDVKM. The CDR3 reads CVVTGSYGYTF. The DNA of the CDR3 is TGTGTCGTTACAGGGAGCTATGGCTACACCTTC.

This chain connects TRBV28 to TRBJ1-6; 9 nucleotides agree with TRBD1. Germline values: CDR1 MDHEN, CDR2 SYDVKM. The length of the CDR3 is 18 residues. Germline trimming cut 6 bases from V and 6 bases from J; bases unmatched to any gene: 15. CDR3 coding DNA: TGTGCCAGCAGGTCCCCGCCGGGACAGGGTAAGGGTAATTCACCCCTCCACTTT. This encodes CASRSPPGQGKGNSPLHF.

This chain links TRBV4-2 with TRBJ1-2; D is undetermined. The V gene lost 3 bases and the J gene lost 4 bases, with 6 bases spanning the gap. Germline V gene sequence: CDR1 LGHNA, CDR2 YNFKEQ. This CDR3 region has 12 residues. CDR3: CASSQASYGYTF. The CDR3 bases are TGTGCCAGCAGCCAGGCCAGCTATGGCTACACCTTC.

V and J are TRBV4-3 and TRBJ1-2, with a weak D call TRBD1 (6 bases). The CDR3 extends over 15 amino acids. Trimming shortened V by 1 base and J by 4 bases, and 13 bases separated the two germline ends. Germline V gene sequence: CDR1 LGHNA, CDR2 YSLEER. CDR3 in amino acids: CASSQGTGNSYGYTF. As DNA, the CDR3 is TGCGCCAGCAGCCAAGGAACAGGGAATTCCTATGGCTACACCTTC.

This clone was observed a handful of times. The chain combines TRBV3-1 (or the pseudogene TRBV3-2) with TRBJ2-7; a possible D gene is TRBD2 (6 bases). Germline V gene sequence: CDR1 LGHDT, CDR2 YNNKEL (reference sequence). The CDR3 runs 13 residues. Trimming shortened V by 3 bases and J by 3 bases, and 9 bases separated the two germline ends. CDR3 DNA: TGTGCCAGCAGCCATTTGCGGGGCTACGAGCAGTACTTC. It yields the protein CASSHLRGYEQYF.

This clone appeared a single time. In nucleotides, the CDR3 is TGCAGCGTTGAAGAAGGGGGTGGCTACACCTTC. Protein product: CSVEEGGGYTF. This chain joins TRBV29-1 and TRBJ1-2, with D maybe TRBD1 (6 bases). V was pared by 0 bases and J by 7 bases, with 6 bases between. The germline CDR1 and CDR2 sequences are SQVTM and ANQGSEA. The CDR3 runs to 11 residues.

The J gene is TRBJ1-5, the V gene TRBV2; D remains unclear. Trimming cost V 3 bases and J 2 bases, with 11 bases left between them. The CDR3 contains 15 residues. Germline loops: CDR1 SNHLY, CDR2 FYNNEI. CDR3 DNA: TGTGCCAGCAGTGAGTCTACGGTTGGCAATCAGCCCCAGCATTTT. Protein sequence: CASSESTVGNQPQHF.

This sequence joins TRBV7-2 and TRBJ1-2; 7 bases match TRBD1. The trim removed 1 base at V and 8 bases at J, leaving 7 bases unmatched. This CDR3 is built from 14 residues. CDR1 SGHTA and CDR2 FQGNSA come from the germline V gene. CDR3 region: CASSLGQGSSGYTF. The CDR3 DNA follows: TGTGCCAGCAGCTTAGGACAGGGTTCGAGCGGCTACACCTTC.

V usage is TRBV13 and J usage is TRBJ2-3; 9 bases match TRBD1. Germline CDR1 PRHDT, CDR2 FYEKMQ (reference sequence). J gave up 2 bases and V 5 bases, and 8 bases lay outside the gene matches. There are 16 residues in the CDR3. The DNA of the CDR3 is TGTGCCAGCAGCAGAAGACAGGGGGGATACACAGATACGCAGTATTTT. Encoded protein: CASSRRQGGYTDTQYF.

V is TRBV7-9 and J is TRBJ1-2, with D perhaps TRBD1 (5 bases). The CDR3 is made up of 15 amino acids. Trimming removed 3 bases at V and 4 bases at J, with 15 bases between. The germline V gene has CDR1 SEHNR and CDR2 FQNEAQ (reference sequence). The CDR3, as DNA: TGTGCCAGCAGCTTTGGGCAGGGCCTCACCTATGGCTACACCTTC. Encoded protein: CASSFGQGLTYGYTF. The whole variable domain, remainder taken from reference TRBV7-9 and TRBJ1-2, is DTGVSQNPRHKITKRGQNVTFRCDPISEHNRLYWYRQTLGQGPEFLTYFQNEAQLEKSRLLSDRFSAERPKGSFSTLEIQRTEQGDSAMYLCASSFGQGLTYGYTFGSGTRLTVV.

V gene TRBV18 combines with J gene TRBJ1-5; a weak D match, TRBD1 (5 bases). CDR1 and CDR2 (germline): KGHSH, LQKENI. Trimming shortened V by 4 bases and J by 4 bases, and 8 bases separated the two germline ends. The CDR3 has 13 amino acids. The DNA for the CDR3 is TGTGCCAGCTCACAGGGGCAGAATCAGCCCCAGCATTTT. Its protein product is CASSQGQNQPQHF.

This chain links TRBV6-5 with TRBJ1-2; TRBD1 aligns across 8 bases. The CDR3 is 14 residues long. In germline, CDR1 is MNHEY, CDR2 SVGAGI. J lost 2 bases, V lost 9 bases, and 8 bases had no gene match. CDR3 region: CASIAGTGNYGYTF. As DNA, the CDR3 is TGTGCCAGTATAGCCGGGACAGGAAACTATGGCTACACCTTC.

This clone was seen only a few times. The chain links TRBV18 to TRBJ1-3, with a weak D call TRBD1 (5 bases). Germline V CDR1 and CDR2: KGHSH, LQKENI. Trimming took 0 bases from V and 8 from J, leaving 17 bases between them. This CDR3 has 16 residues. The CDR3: CASSPPGGSPEYTIYF. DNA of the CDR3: TGTGCCAGCTCACCACCGGGGGGATCTCCGGAATACACCATATATTTT.

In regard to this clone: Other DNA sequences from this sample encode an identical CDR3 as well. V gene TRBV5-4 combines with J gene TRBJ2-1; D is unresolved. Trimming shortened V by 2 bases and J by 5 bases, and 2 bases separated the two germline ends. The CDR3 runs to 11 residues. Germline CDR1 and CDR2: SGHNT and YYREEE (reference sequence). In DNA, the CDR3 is TGTGCCAGCAGCTTTAACAATGAGCAGTTCTTC. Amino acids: CASSFNNEQFF.

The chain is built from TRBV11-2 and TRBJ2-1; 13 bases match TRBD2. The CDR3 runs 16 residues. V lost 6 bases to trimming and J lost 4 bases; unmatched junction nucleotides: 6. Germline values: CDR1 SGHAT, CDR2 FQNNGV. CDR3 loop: CASRTPGLAGYNEQFF. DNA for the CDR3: TGTGCCAGCAGAACTCCGGGACTAGCGGGATACAATGAGCAGTTCTTC.

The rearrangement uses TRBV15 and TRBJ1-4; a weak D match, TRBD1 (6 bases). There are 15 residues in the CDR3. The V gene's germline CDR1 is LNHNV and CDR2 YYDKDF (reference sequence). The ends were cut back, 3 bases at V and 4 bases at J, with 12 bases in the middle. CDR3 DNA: TGTGCCACCAGCAGTTGGGACACCCTTAATGAAAAACTGTTTTTT. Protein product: CATSSWDTLNEKLFF.